These 10 T cell receptor beta chains originate from one sample sequenced in a study of memory CD4+ T cells and cytomegalovirus serostatus. Here immunoSEQ multiplex PCR was the method, and the copy in TCRdb shows in-frame clones only, minus some. The table shows about 75,000 clones, with roughly 78% occurring only once. The sort gate was single viable CD3+CD4+CD8-CD45RO+ cells for memory CD4+ T cells. The sequenced sample consisted of memory CD4+ T cells from blood. All receptors derive from an adult in good health and CMV-seropositive.

The chain joins TRBV7-2 to TRBJ1-5; a possible D gene is TRBD1 (6 bases). CDR3 length: 13 residues. Deletions cut 3 bases from V and 11 bases from J, with 14 bases between. CDR1 SGHTA and CDR2 FQGNSA come from the germline V gene. CDR3 DNA: TGTGCCAGCAGCTTCGAAATGGAGGGGGCCCAGCATTTT. This gives the protein CASSFEMEGAQHF.

The chain recombines TRBV6-6 with TRBJ2-2; D remains unclear. The germline V gene has CDR1 MNHNY and CDR2 SVGAGI (reference sequence). With 6 bases removed from V and 0 bases from J, the gap between germline ends came to 11 bases. This CDR3 region has 15 residues. The CDR3 DNA is TGTGCCAGCAGAGGCGCCACTGCGAACACCGGGGAGCTGTTTTTT. This codes for CASRGATANTGELFF.

The chain employs TRBV4-1 and TRBJ2-7; 8 nucleotides line up with TRBD2. V shed 3 bases and J 3 bases; nucleotides not matched to a gene: 7. From germline, CDR1 is MGHRA and CDR2 YSYEKL. The CDR3 runs 15 residues. CDR3 sequence: CASSHGRGELYEQYF. CDR3 coding DNA: TGCGCCAGCAGCCACGGGCGGGGGGAACTCTACGAGCAGTACTTC.

The CDR3 spells CAWSQQGGRLTGNTIYF. In nucleotides, the CDR3 is TGTGCCTGGAGCCAACAGGGAGGTCGGCTAACTGGAAACACCATATATTTT. The chain recombines TRBV30 with TRBJ1-3; weak D call: TRBD1 (6 bases). The germline CDR1 and CDR2 sequences are GTSNPN and SVGIG (reference sequence). The CDR3 is 17 residues long. V was shortened by 3 bases and J by 2 bases, with 20 bases between the two germline ends.

The CDR3 nucleotides read TGCGCCAGCAGCGAAACGACAGTAGGAAATGAAAAACTGTTTTTT. Residues: CASSETTVGNEKLFF. The chain joins TRBV5-1 to TRBJ1-4; D perhaps matches TRBD1 (5 bases). The CDR3 is 15 residues long. V lost 4 bases, J lost 5 bases, and 15 bases lay in between. The germline V gene has CDR1 SGHRS and CDR2 YFSETQ.

This chain joins TRBV28 and TRBJ1-5; D remains ambiguous. Trimming pared 5 bases from V and 3 bases from J, leaving 14 bases between. This CDR3 has 15 residues. Germline CDR1 is MDHEN and CDR2 is SYDVKM. This CDR3 is CASSASGKDNQPQHF. The CDR3 coding sequence is TGTGCCAGCAGTGCGTCGGGGAAAGACAATCAGCCCCAGCATTTT.

This clone has only a few counts. V is TRBV10-3 and J is TRBJ1-4; TRBD1 aligns across 7 bases. The V gene end was trimmed by 0 bases and the J gene end by 8 bases; junction bases not matched to a gene: 6. Germline V gene data show CDR1 as ENHRY and CDR2 as SYGVKD. The CDR3 is 15 amino acids. The CDR3, as DNA: TGTGCCATCAGTGAGTCCGGAAGGGGGCGGGAAAAACTGTTTTTT. Residues: CAISESGRGREKLFF.

V and J are TRBV5-1 and TRBJ1-5; D remains ambiguous. The CDR3 spans 13 residues. Between the trimmed V and J ends, which lost 2 bases and 0 bases, there was a span of 3 bases. Germline V gene sequence: CDR1 SGHRS, CDR2 YFSETQ. The CDR3 is CASSLDSNQPQHF. The CDR3 coding sequence is TGCGCCAGCAGCTTAGATAGCAATCAGCCCCAGCATTTT.

This clone occurred once. The V gene is TRBV6-1, the J gene TRBJ1-2, with no clear D. The CDR3 loop spans 15 amino acids. The V gene's germline CDR1 is MNHNS and CDR2 SASEGT. Trimming took 8 bases from V and 9 from J, leaving 25 bases between them. DNA of the CDR3: TGTGCCAGCGCCCGAGGAGCAGCCGGAGGAAGCAGCTACACCTTC. Amino acid sequence: CASARGAAGGSSYTF.

This clone was observed a single time. V and J are TRBV27 and TRBJ2-6; TRBD2 aligns across 15 bases. The germline CDR1 and CDR2 sequences are MNHEY and SMNVEV (reference sequence). The CDR3 runs 21 residues. The V and J ends lost 5 bases and 0 bases, in that order; junction bases with no gene match: 11. In DNA form, the CDR3 reads TGTGCCAGCAGTCCGTGGACTAGCGGGAGGGGGGCCCTCTCTGGGGCCAACGTCCTGACTTTC. Translating it yields CASSPWTSGRGALSGANVLTF.